This TCR beta chain comes out of a study of T cell changes during pregnancy in multiple sclerosis. V was cut by 3 bases and J by 4 bases, with 27 bases left in between. The germline V gene encodes CDR1 SEHNR and CDR2 FQNEAQ (reference sequence). This CDR3 region has 19 residues. Assay used: immunoSEQ multiplex PCR; TCRdb lists only in-frame clones, some missing. This table has approximately 71,000 clones, approximately 92% appearing once. This clonotype was obtained from a female donor with multiple sclerosis, enrolled in a pregnancy study. This specimen was peripheral blood, taken in the second trimester of pregnancy. This sequence joins TRBV7-9 and TRBJ1-1, with unresolved D. DNA of the CDR3: TGTGCCAGCAGCTTTTTCAGTTTCAAAGGCGGGGAAGGAGGCACTGAAGCTTTCTTT. As protein: CASSFFSFKGGEGGTEAFF.